This passage covers 26 T cell receptor beta chains from one sample sequenced in a study of tumor-infiltrating lymphocytes in oesophageal squamous cell carcinoma. TCRdb redid the calling of the PCR reads with MiXCR, one entry per CDR3 protein. Here the sample spans fewer than 15,000 distinct CDR3 sequences, less than 55% being singletons. Sequenced sample: normal esophageal tissue next to the tumor. These receptors originate from a male donor with esophageal squamous cell carcinoma.

This clonotype was observed a handful of times. This CDR3 is missing its conserved last phenylalanine or tryptophan, likely due to a read error. Because the CDR3's place on the DNA is in doubt, the DNA is left out and the CDR3 is given as listed by TCRdb. The rearrangement links TRBV12-5 to TRBJ1-1; the table's D call of TRBD1 was not tested on the DNA. CDR1 is LGHNT and CDR2 is FRNRAP in the germline V gene. The length of the CDR3 is 15 amino acids, counting both ends. This CDR3 reads CASGGGHTMSSSSGQ.

The rearrangement links TRBV19 to TRBJ1-2, with D perhaps matching TRBD1 (6 bases). The V and J ends lost 5 bases and 6 bases respectively, with 22 bases between them. CDR3 size: 16 residues. Germline V gene data show CDR1 as LNHDA and CDR2 as SQIVND (reference sequence). The CDR3 sequence: CASSVHSDRPVNGYTF. The CDR3 nucleotides read TGTGCCAGTAGTGTCCACTCCGACAGGCCGGTTAATGGCTACACCTTC.

This clonotype has at least ten counts. The genes are TRBV5-4 and TRBJ2-5, with 13 positions matching TRBD2. V shed 2 bases and J 11 bases; nucleotides not matched to a gene: 12. Germline CDR1 and CDR2: SGHNT and YYREEE (reference sequence). The CDR3 contains 16 residues. The DNA of the CDR3 is TGTGCCAGCAGCTTACCTCCGGGACTAGCGGGACTTGAGCAGTACTTC. It yields the protein CASSLPPGLAGLEQYF.

A note on this clonotype: This clone may be a read error of a much larger clone one base away. The gene calls are TRBV7-6 and TRBJ2-1, with D unclear. The CDR3 length is 13 residues. Germline V gene sequence: CDR1 SGHVS, CDR2 FNYEAQ. The V end was cut by 3 bases, the J end by 10 bases, with 13 bases between. The CDR3 region has the DNA TGTGCCAGCAGCTTTCAGTACTCCTACGAGCAGTTCTTC. Protein product: CASSFQYSYEQFF. The whole variable domain, remainder taken from reference TRBV7-6 and TRBJ2-1, is GAGVSQSPRYKVTKRGQDVALRCDPISGHVSLYWYRQALGQGPEFLTYFNYEAQQDKSGLPNDRFSAERPEGSISTLTIQRTEQRDSAMYRCASSFQYSYEQFFGPGTRLTVL.

There are a few counts of this clonotype. This chain links TRBV11-2 with TRBJ2-3, with D unclear. The DNA matches TRBJ1-1 better at its end, which makes the J call doubtful. Per the germline V gene, CDR1 is SGHAT and CDR2 is FQNNGV. The CDR3 spans 16 residues. CDR3 residues: CASSLESYRRNTEAFF. The CDR3 bases are TGTGCCAGCAGCTTAGAGAGTTACAGACGGAACACTGAAGCTTTCTTT.

Sample share makes this clonotype medium-sized. The rearrangement links TRBV7-6 to TRBJ1-5; D gene ambiguous. Germline V gene lookup returns CDR1 SGHVS and CDR2 FNYEAQ. This CDR3 comprises 13 residues. V was trimmed by 2 bases and J by 9 bases, leaving 11 bases between them. The CDR3 is CASSLNSDGPQHF. The CDR3, as DNA: TGTGCCAGCAGCTTAAACTCGGACGGGCCCCAGCATTTT.

V gene TRBV7-6 combines with J gene TRBJ2-7; 7 bases align to TRBD2. The J call is in doubt because the DNA end fits TRBJ2-5 better. Germline V gives CDR1 SGHVS, CDR2 FNYEAQ. This CDR3 is 14 amino acids long. The CDR3 protein is CASSLLAGQETQYF. The CDR3 DNA follows: TGTGCCAGCAGCTTATTAGCGGGTCAAGAGACCCAGTACTTC.

This clonotype was recorded a few times. The rearrangement uses TRBV25-1 and TRBJ2-1; D not certain. This CDR3 region has 14 residues. Trimming took off 4 bases at V and 6 bases at J, with 13 bases between the two ends. In germline, CDR1 is MGHDK, CDR2 SYGVNS. CDR3 protein: CASSGSGPGNEQFF. CDR3 nucleotides: TGTGCCAGCAGTGGATCCGGCCCCGGCAATGAGCAGTTCTTC.

This clonotype was counted a few times. The genes are TRBV7-8 and TRBJ2-1; 7 nucleotides agree with TRBD2. Germline assignment: CDR1 SGHVS and CDR2 FQNEAQ. This CDR3 has 13 amino acids. The junction had 5 bases not matched to a gene; V was cut back by 5 bases and J by 7 bases. CDR3: CASSVRLANEQFF. The CDR3 DNA reads TGTGCCAGCAGCGTCCGACTAGCTAATGAGCAGTTCTTC. Full variable domain (rest looked up from reference TRBV7-8 and TRBJ2-1): GAGVSQSPRYKVAKRGQDVALRCDPISGHVSLFWYQQALGQGPEFLTYFQNEAQLDKSGLPSDRFFAERPEGSVSTLKIQRTQQEDSAVYLCASSVRLANEQFFGPGTRLTVL.

The chain links TRBV7-3 to TRBJ2-5, with TRBD2 matching over 11 bases. Germline V lookup: CDR1 SGHTA, CDR2 FQGTGA. This CDR3 comprises 16 residues. V trimming: 3 bases; J trimming: 1 base; junction bases outside the gene matches: 4. CDR3 loop: CASSLAGTSGQETQYF. The CDR3 DNA reads as TGTGCCAGCAGCTTGGCCGGGACTAGCGGCCAAGAGACCCAGTACTTC.

This clonotype has more than one count but fewer than ten. This chain's CDR3 is CASSGTSGSEQYF. The DNA for the CDR3 is TGTGCCAGCAGTGGGACTAGCGGGAGCGAGCAGTACTTC. This chain joins TRBV27 and TRBJ2-7, with 14 bases that match TRBD2. Germline lookup yields CDR1 MNHEY and CDR2 SMNVEV (reference sequence). The J segment lost 6 bases and the V segment lost 5 bases, leaving 0 bases of the junction unmatched. The CDR3 is 13 residues long.

This clonotype appeared many times. The J gene is TRBJ2-6, the V gene TRBV6-6; 8 positions agree with TRBD2. The CDR3 length is 22 residues. Germline V CDR1 and CDR2: MNHNY, SVGAGI (reference sequence). After removal of 0 bases from V and 0 bases from J, the junction contained 16 bases not matched to a gene. The CDR3 region is CASSYSIPPRRGASSGANVLTF. CDR3 DNA: TGTGCCAGCAGTTACTCGATTCCCCCCCGGCGGGGGGCTAGCTCTGGGGCCAACGTCCTGACTTTC.

The gene calls are TRBV6-9 and TRBJ2-5, with D perhaps matching TRBD2 (5 bases). The J call may be incorrect, as the DNA end agrees better with TRBJ2-1. The CDR3 extends over 13 amino acids. Germline CDR1 MNHGY, CDR2 SVAAGI. The DNA for the CDR3 is TGTGCCAGCAGTTACTCGAACCGGGGTGAGCAGTTCTTC. It specifies CASSYSNRGEQFF.

The DNA of the CDR3 is TGTGCCAGCAGCTTAGGGTTTGGGGGAGGGCCTCGAGAGACCCAGTACTTC. Translated: CASSLGFGGGPRETQYF. This chain connects TRBV7-6 to TRBJ2-4, with 7 bases matching TRBD2. The J call may be in error: the DNA end matches TRBJ2-5 better. The CDR3 has 17 amino acids. The germline V gene encodes CDR1 SGHVS and CDR2 FNYEAQ.

The V call is TRBV7-3, the J call TRBJ2-3; the D gene is possibly TRBD2 (5 bases). The CDR3 is made up of 15 amino acids. V was trimmed by 5 bases and J by 14 bases, leaving 26 bases between them. Germline V gene data show CDR1 as SGHTA and CDR2 as FQGTGA. The CDR3: CASSPTDDNTGELYF. The DNA for the CDR3 is TGTGCCAGCAGCCCTACGGACGACAACACCGGGGAGCTGTATTTT.

At least ten counts were recorded for this clonotype. At one boundary the junction diverges from the germline segment, which might be a read error. V and J are TRBV28 and TRBJ2-4; D might be TRBD2 (6 bases). This CDR3 spans 15 amino acids. Germline values: CDR1 MDHEN, CDR2 SYDVKM. The CDR3 bases are TGTGCCAGCAGTTTGCGGGATTCTCTGGGACCACCCCTCCACTTC. It yields the protein CASSLRDSLGPPLHF.

About this clonotype itself: One junction end disagrees with the germline gene, perhaps due to a read error. V and J are TRBV24-1 and TRBJ2-5, with 8 bases that match TRBD1. The better agreement between TRBJ2-1 and the DNA end casts doubt on the J call. The length of the CDR3 is 15 residues. Germline CDR1 and CDR2: KGHDR and SFDVKD. The CDR3: CATSVGGQARNEQFF. CDR3 sequence (DNA): TGCGCCACCAGTGTGGGGGGACAGGCCCGCAATGAGCAGTTCTTC.

This clonotype came up once. V and J are TRBV7-2 and TRBJ2-7; D not resolved. Trimming stripped 8 bases from V and 0 bases from J, with 5 bases between. The CDR3 is 11 residues long. Germline CDR1 is SGHTA and CDR2 is FQGNSA. The CDR3 spells CASQDSYEQYF. The CDR3 nucleotides read TGTGCCAGCCAGGACTCCTACGAGCAGTACTTC.

In its sample, this clonotype was seen many times. The chain is built from TRBV5-1 and TRBJ2-1, with D maybe TRBD1 (5 bases). This CDR3 spans 13 amino acids. Per the germline V gene, CDR1 is SGHRS and CDR2 is YFSETQ. Trimming pared 0 bases from V and 6 bases from J, leaving 7 bases between. The CDR3 region is CASSLGQSNEQFF. The CDR3 bases are TGCGCCAGCAGCTTGGGACAGTCCAATGAGCAGTTCTTC.

This clonotype has only one observation. V gene TRBV25-1 combines with J gene TRBJ2-4; 7 nucleotides align to TRBD1. Per the germline V gene, CDR1 is MGHDK and CDR2 is SYGVNS. V shed 4 bases, J shed 1 base, and the junction held 10 bases outside the gene matches. The CDR3 is made up of 17 amino acids. The CDR3 region is CASSATGSDVAKNIQYF. CDR3 nucleotide sequence: TGTGCCAGCAGTGCGACAGGGAGCGATGTGGCCAAAAACATTCAGTACTTC.

This clonotype has a single count. This chain uses TRBV5-1 with TRBJ2-1, with D perhaps matching TRBD1 (6 bases). The J call may be incorrect, as the DNA end agrees better with TRBJ2-7. CDR3 length: 15 residues. Germline V CDR1 and CDR2: SGHRS, YFSETQ. Here the CDR3 reads CASSLDGGAYDEQYF. CDR3 coding DNA: TGCGCCAGCAGCTTGGATGGGGGCGCCTACGATGAGCAGTACTTC.

This clonotype was recorded at least ten times. The V call is TRBV5-5, the J call TRBJ1-2, with TRBD1 as a possible D gene (5 bases). The CDR3 covers 14 residues. The ends were cut back, 0 bases at V and 5 bases at J, with 11 bases in the middle. The germline V gene encodes CDR1 SGHKS and CDR2 YYEKEE (reference sequence). DNA of the CDR3: TGTGCCAGCAGCTTGGAAGGGGAAGGGTATGGCTACACCTTC. Translating it yields CASSLEGEGYGYTF.

By share of the sample, this clonotype is medium-sized. The V and J genes are TRBV6-1 and TRBJ2-3, with D perhaps TRBD1 (5 bases). Germline CDR1 reads MNHNS; CDR2 reads SASEGT. CDR3 length: 14 residues. V lost 4 bases and J 3 bases, leaving 11 bases between the germline ends. The CDR3 DNA follows: TGTGCCAGCAGTGCCGTGGGGCAAACAGATACGCAGTATTTT. Its translation is CASSAVGQTDTQYF.

This clonotype occurred once. This chain uses TRBV7-3 with TRBJ2-3; a weak D match, TRBD1 (5 bases). Germline V gene data show CDR1 as SGHTA and CDR2 as FQGTGA. Trimming pared 5 bases from V and 2 bases from J, leaving 11 bases between. This CDR3 has 14 residues. The CDR3 DNA reads TGTGCCAGCAGCCCCGACAGTTCCACAGATACGCAGTATTTT. Amino acids: CASSPDSSTDTQYF.

This clonotype is judged large. This chain links TRBV7-8 with TRBJ2-1, with a weak D call TRBD2 (5 bases). Deletions cut 3 bases from V and 5 bases from J, with 8 bases between. This CDR3 is 13 amino acids long. Germline V gives CDR1 SGHVS, CDR2 FQNEAQ. The CDR3 DNA reads as TGTGCCAGCAGCTTGGACTTAAACAATGAGCAGTTCTTC. Amino acid sequence: CASSLDLNNEQFF.

J is TRBJ2-3 and V is TRBV7-3, with D perhaps being TRBD1 or TRBD2 (5 bases each). V was clipped by 1 base and J by 6 bases, with 14 bases between them. CDR3 length: 15 amino acids. Germline loops: CDR1 SGHTA, CDR2 FQGTGA. CDR3 sequence: CASSLRGIVTDTQYF. The CDR3 DNA reads TGTGCCAGCAGCTTAAGGGGGATAGTTACCGATACGCAGTATTTT.